This note documents a single TCR beta chain sequence. The source of the sample is a study of blood T cell repertoires in COVID-19. As for the study in general: The cDNA or gDNA used as material had been derived from T cells, B-cell-depleted T cells, or PBMCs.

Germline V gene data show CDR1 as SGHVS and CDR2 as FNYEAQ. This CDR3 has 11 amino acids. Trimming removed 3 bases at V and 4 bases at J, with 4 bases between. Assay used: immunoSEQ multiplex PCR; TCRdb lists only in-frame clones, some missing. The sample has about 58,000 clones, 83% seen once. A Seattle source enrolled patients during active infection and followed them longitudinally. The sequencing sample was made of peripheral blood. The sequence came from a man aged 50-60 years with COVID-19, enrolled during active disease. The V gene is TRBV7-6, the J gene TRBJ2-7, with D unresolved. CDR3 sequence: CASSFQYEQYF. As DNA, the CDR3 is TGTGCCAGCAGCTTCCAATACGAGCAGTACTTC.